This TCR beta chain was profiled in a study of T cells in Graves' hyperthyroidism and ophthalmopathy. Study-wide findings and caveats: Blood shared most expanded thyroid clonotypes above 0.001.

As to this clonotype: What it binds is unknown.

TCR beta CDR3 regions were amplified from RNA. TCR CDR3 underwent first-round RT-PCR with the HTBI primer set. TCRdb redid the calling of the multiplex PCR reads with MiXCR, one entry per CDR3 protein. The sample holds 700,000 or so distinct CDR3 sequences, more than 14% seen once. V gave up 6 bases and J gave up 4 bases; unmatched junction bases: 12. The CDR3 consists of 15 residues. Germline CDR1 is MDHEN and CDR2 is SYDVKM. Each person with ophthalmopathy scored at least 3 on the Clinical Activity Score, reached NOSPECS grade 4 or higher, and had been ill under 3 months. J is TRBJ2-7 and V is TRBV28; TRBD1 matches 7 bases. The clonotype comes from a woman in her forties or fifties with Graves' ophthalmopathy. The sample taken for sequencing was blood. The CDR3 protein is CASRKNRGGIYEQYF. The CDR3 bases are TGTGCCAGCAGAAAGAACAGGGGTGGAATATACGAGCAGTACTTC.